Listed below are T cell receptor beta chains from one sample, sequenced in a study of T cell responses to AZD1222 COVID-19 vaccine. Libraries were prepared by immunoSEQ multiplex PCR; TCRdb keeps only in-frame clonotypes and omits some of them. The repertoire holds some 120,000 clones, with around 94% as singletons. Specimen: peripheral blood, collected on day 0 of AZD1222 vaccination. The receptors originated from an adult in good health. Both conserved end residues are trimmed from each CDR3. D genes are given only for firm matches. Some rows mark clone size as missing; the rest say once, few, many or name a class of expanded clone.

TRBV28	TRBD1	TRBJ1-2	.	ASSEDRAYGYT
TRBV2	.	TRBJ2-7	.	ASSDVRYPAYEQY
TRBV7-9	.	TRBJ1-1	.	ASSRTANTEAF
TRBV18	.	TRBJ2-1	.	ASSPSLGGGNEQF
TRBV6-2/TRBV6-3	.	TRBJ2-2	.	ASSYGTGELF
TRBV7-9	.	TRBJ1-1	.	ASSSDSLPTEAF
TRBV6-5	.	TRBJ1-2	.	ATQPYYGYT
TRBV7-3	TRBD2	TRBJ2-3	.	ASSLHAGVSTDTQY
TRBV28	.	TRBJ1-1	once	ASSLSLNTEAF
TRBV7-8	TRBD2	TRBJ2-5	.	ASSFRTSGRPETQY
TRBV6-5	.	TRBJ1-6	.	ASSRDLNSPLH
TRBV6-5	.	TRBJ1-1	.	ASRIGTMNTEAF
TRBV7-9	TRBD2	TRBJ2-3	.	ASSLAVLREGGTDTQY
TRBV14	.	TRBJ2-2	few	ASSRTRTGELF
TRBV19	TRBD1	TRBJ1-2	.	ASSYMGQGIYGYT
TRBV5-1	TRBD1	TRBJ2-1	.	ASSLAGQEYNEQF
TRBV28	.	TRBJ1-2	.	ASSIPDSLNYGYT
TRBV9	.	TRBJ1-4	.	ASSVGPGAKASPYEKLF
TRBV18	.	TRBJ2-2	.	ASSYAQGHGELF
TRBV11-3	TRBD2	TRBJ2-1	.	ANSLVSGLAGGRSYNEQF
TRBV30	.	TRBJ1-2	.	AWSGEAGVNYGYT
TRBV18	.	TRBJ2-1	.	ASSLQQGTNEQF
TRBV12-5	.	TRBJ2-2	once	ASGLEGVTGELF
TRBV15	.	TRBJ2-2	.	ATSRASLTRLAGELF
TRBV7-2	TRBD2	TRBJ2-7	once	ASVSQRGGKYEQY
TRBV9	.	TRBJ1-2	.	ASSVTAESNYGYT
TRBV7-9	TRBD1	TRBJ2-1	.	ASSPRDRPYNEQF
TRBV30	.	TRBJ2-3	.	AWSPTTDTQY
TRBV9	.	TRBJ2-1	.	ASSVPNNEQF
TRBV6-2/TRBV6-3	.	TRBJ2-7	.	ASSTSMTKGVEQY
TRBV6-5	.	TRBJ1-5	.	ASSSRALLLDQPQH
TRBV6-5	.	TRBJ2-7	.	ASSHVYEQY
TRBV6-2/TRBV6-3	TRBD1	TRBJ1-2	.	ASSYGTGDNYGYT
TRBV5-1	.	TRBJ2-6	.	ASSLAILGVGANVLT
TRBV7-8	.	TRBJ2-1	.	ASSSQWNEQF
TRBV6-5	.	TRBJ1-5	.	ASSPPSGLQH
TRBV27	.	TRBJ1-5	.	ASTPSPNQPQH
TRBV11-2	TRBD1	TRBJ1-5	once	ASSPAGTGNQPQH
TRBV27	.	TRBJ2-7	.	ASSQLTGTYEQY
TRBV7-9	.	TRBJ1-3	.	ASAGSSGNTIY
TRBV4-1	.	TRBJ2-7	.	ASSQVEQGPVSYEQY
TRBV19	.	TRBJ1-5	once	ASSKLGGWSNQPQH
TRBV19	.	TRBJ2-6	.	ASSNQDRPSGANVLT
TRBV19	TRBD1	TRBJ1-1	.	ASSNRGVGTEAF
TRBV11-2	TRBD2	TRBJ2-1	.	ASSLDSLAAGSYNEQF
TRBV7-2	.	TRBJ2-3	.	ASSLRQAGTDTQY
TRBV23-1	.	TRBJ1-3	.	ASSRHSQGSGNTIY
TRBV6-4	.	TRBJ2-3	.	ASSDSQVGTQY
TRBV28	.	TRBJ2-7	.	ASSLRGGGYPYEQY
TRBV4-3	TRBD2	TRBJ2-3	once	ASSQDSGLAQDTQY
TRBV23-1	.	TRBJ1-3	.	ASRRGSGNTIY
TRBV2	.	TRBJ1-5	.	ASRGGATYSNQPQH
TRBV27	.	TRBJ1-1	.	ASSLYGNTEAF
TRBV5-1	.	TRBJ2-3	.	ASSLASPTDTQY
TRBV2	.	TRBJ1-2	few	ASSGYYGYT
TRBV27	.	TRBJ2-2	.	ASGTTAANTGELF
TRBV11-2	TRBD2	TRBJ2-6	.	ASSLGLAGVSGANVLT
TRBV12-3/TRBV12-4	.	TRBJ2-7	.	ASTQGYEQY
TRBV28	.	TRBJ1-1	.	ASSLFTVIMNTEAF
TRBV5-4	.	TRBJ1-1	.	ASSAGLQNTEAF